Each of the 8 T cell receptor beta chains below was sequenced from the same sample in a study of shared clonotypes between healthy human individuals. The protocol was immunoSEQ multiplex PCR, while the TCRdb copy is restricted to in-frame clones and leaves out a portion. Among around 2.5 million clones listed, roughly 93% were seen once. The material sequenced was naive CD4+ T cells from PBMCs. Stated subset: CD45RA+ positively selected. These receptors all stem from a man in his late teens or twenties in good health. Some clones in this sample may be carry-over from other donors' samples.

In its sample, this clone was seen once. This chain connects TRBV18 to TRBJ2-1; D is uncertain. The CDR3 loop spans 15 amino acids. Looked up from germline, CDR1 is KGHSH and CDR2 is LQKENI. The ends were cut back, 2 bases at V and 3 bases at J, with 11 bases in the middle. CDR3 sequence reads: CASSPNIASYNEQFF. CDR3 DNA: TGTGCCAGCTCACCAAACATAGCCAGCTACAATGAGCAGTTCTTC.

This chain uses TRBV5-8 with TRBJ2-1; D gene unclear. CDR1 is SGHTS and CDR2 is YDEGEE in the germline V gene. This CDR3 region has 17 residues. Trimming left V 4 bases short and J 0 bases short, with 17 bases between. This CDR3 reads CASSPIVLASSYNEQFF. The CDR3 coding sequence is TGTGCCAGCAGCCCTATTGTACTCGCGAGCTCCTACAATGAGCAGTTCTTC.

The rearrangement links TRBV6-6 to TRBJ2-5; D possibly corresponds to TRBD2 (6 bases). Germline CDR1 MNHNY, CDR2 SVGAGI (reference sequence). The CDR3 runs to 13 residues. Trimming cost V 10 bases and J 5 bases, with 17 bases left between them. CDR3 residues: CATQPRGFETQYF. The CDR3, as DNA: TGTGCCACCCAGCCCCGGGGGTTCGAGACCCAGTACTTC.

This sequence joins TRBV6-1 and TRBJ2-3; 9 positions agree with TRBD2. The CDR3 covers 16 residues. The germline V gene has CDR1 MNHNS and CDR2 SASEGT. V shed 4 bases and J 2 bases; nucleotides not matched to a gene: 7. In DNA form, the CDR3 reads TGTGCCAGCAGTGCCTATAGCGGGGGAGCCACAGATACGCAGTATTTT. Translation: CASSAYSGGATDTQYF.

Remarks on this clone: The sample holds other DNA sequences that translate to the same CDR3. The chain has TRBV7-2 and TRBJ2-5, with a tentative D call TRBD1 (5 bases). The germline CDR1 and CDR2 sequences are SGHTA and FQGNSA. This CDR3 spans 12 amino acids. Trimming shortened V by 5 bases and J by 5 bases, and 9 bases separated the two germline ends. CDR3 region: CASSLYRETQYF. The CDR3 DNA reads TGTGCCAGCAGCCTGTACAGGGAGACCCAGTACTTC.

The chain is built from TRBV7-9 and TRBJ2-2; TRBD2 matches 13 bases. Germline V gene sequence: CDR1 SEHNR, CDR2 FQNEAQ (reference sequence). This CDR3 contains 16 residues. J lost 6 bases, V lost 4 bases, and 5 bases had no gene match. The chain's CDR3 is CASSSRTSGRPGELFF. CDR3 sequence (DNA): TGTGCCAGCAGCTCACGGACTAGCGGGAGACCCGGGGAGCTGTTTTTT.

The chain recombines TRBV6-5 with TRBJ1-1; 9 positions agree with TRBD1. The CDR3 has 12 residues. CDR1 MNHEY and CDR2 SVGAGI come from the germline V gene. V was clipped by 5 bases and J by 11 bases; unmatched bases: 6. CDR3 protein: CASSQRQGGAFF. The CDR3 nucleotides read TGTGCCAGCAGTCAACGACAGGGGGGCGCTTTCTTT.

The CDR3, as DNA: TGTGCCAGCACTAACTTAGGAAGCGGGAGCTCCTACAATGAGCAGTTCTTC. Translated, it gives CASTNLGSGSSYNEQFF. The V gene is TRBV27, the J gene TRBJ2-1, with TRBD2 matching 8 bases. Germline trimming cut 7 bases from V and 0 bases from J; bases unmatched to any gene: 11. CDR1 and CDR2 (germline): MNHEY, SMNVEV (reference sequence). The CDR3 length is 17 residues.